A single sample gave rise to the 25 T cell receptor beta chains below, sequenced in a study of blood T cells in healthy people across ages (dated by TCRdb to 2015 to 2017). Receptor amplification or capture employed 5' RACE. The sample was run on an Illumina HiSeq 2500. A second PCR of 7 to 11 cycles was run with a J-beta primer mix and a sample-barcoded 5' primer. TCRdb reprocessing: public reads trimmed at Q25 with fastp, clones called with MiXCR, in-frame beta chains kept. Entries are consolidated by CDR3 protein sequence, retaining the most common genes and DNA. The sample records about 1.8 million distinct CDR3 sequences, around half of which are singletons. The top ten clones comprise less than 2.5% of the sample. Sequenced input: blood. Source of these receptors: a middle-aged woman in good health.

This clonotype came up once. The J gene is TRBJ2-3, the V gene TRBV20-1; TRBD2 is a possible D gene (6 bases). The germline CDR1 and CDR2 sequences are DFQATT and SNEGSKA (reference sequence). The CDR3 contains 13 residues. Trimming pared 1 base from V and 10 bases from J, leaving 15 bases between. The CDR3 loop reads CSARVSAGRAQYF. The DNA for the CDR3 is TGCAGTGCTAGAGTTAGCGCGGGACGTGCGCAGTATTTT.

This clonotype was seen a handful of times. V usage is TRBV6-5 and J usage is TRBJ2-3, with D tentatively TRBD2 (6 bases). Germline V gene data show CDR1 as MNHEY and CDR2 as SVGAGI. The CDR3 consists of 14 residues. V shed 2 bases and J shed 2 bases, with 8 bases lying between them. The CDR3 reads CASSYGEDTDTQYF. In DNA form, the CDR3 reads TGTGCCAGCAGTTACGGGGAGGACACAGATACGCAGTATTTT.

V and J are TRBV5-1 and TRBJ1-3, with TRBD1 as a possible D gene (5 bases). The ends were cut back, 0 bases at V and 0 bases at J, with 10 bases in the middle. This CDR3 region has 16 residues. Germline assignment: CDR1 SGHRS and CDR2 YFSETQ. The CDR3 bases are TGCGCCAGCAGCTTGGACGAGGGGCCCTCTGGAAACACCATATATTTT. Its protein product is CASSLDEGPSGNTIYF.

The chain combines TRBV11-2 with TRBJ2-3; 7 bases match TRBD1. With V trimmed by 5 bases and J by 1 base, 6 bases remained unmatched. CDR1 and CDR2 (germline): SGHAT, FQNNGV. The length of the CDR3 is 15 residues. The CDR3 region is CASSAGGRGTDTQYF. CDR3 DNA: TGTGCCAGCAGCGCAGGGGGTAGGGGCACAGATACGCAGTATTTT.

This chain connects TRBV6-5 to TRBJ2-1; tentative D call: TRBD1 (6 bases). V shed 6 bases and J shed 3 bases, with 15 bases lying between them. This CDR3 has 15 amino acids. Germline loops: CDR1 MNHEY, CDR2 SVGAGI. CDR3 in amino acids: CASSPTGTYYNEQFF. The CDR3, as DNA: TGTGCCAGCAGCCCGACAGGTACCTACTACAATGAGCAGTTCTTC.

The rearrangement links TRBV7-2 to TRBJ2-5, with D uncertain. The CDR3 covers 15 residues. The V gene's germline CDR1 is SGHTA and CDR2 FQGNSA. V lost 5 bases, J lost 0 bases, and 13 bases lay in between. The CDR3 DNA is TGTGCCAGCAGCCACACCCGACGGAACCAAGAGACCCAGTACTTC. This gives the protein CASSHTRRNQETQYF.

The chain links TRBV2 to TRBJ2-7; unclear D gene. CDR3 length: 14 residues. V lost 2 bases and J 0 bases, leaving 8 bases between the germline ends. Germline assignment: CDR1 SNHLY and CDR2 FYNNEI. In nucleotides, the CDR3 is TGTGCCAGCAGTGAACAGGCAGACTCCTACGAGCAGTACTTC. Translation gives CASSEQADSYEQYF.

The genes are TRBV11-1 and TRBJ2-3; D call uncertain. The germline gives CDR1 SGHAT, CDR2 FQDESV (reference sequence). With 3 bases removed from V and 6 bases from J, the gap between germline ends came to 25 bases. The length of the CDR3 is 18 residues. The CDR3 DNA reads TGTGCCAGCAGCTTGACCGGACCCTTCGCTAGAGGTGTGGATACGCAGTATTTT. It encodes CASSLTGPFARGVDTQYF.

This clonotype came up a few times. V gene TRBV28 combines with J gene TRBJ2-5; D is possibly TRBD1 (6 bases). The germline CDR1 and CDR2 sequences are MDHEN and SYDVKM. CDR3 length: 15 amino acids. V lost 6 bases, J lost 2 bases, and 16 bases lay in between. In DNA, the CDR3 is TGTGCCAGCAGAGATGCAGGGGCATTGCAAGAGACCCAGTACTTC. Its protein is CASRDAGALQETQYF.

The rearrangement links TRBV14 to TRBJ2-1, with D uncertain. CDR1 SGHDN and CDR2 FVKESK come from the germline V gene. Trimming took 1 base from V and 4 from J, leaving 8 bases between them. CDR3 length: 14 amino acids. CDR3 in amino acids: CASSQVLTYNEQFF. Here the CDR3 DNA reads TGTGCCAGCAGCCAAGTGCTGACTTACAATGAGCAGTTCTTC.

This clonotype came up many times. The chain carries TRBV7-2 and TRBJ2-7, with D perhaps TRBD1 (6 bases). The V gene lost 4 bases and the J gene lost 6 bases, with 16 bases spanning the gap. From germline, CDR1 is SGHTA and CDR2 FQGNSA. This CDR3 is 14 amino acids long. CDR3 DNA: TGTGCCAGCAGCTATCAAGGGGGTGTAATCGAGCAGTACTTC. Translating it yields CASSYQGGVIEQYF.

The CDR3 here is CASSSNPTGETQYF. The CDR3 coding sequence is TGTGCCAGCAGCTCCAACCCGACTGGGGAGACCCAGTACTTC. The rearrangement uses TRBV7-2 and TRBJ2-5; D not certain. Germline CDR1 reads SGHTA; CDR2 reads FQGNSA. V was shortened by 4 bases and J by 5 bases, with 14 bases between the two germline ends. The CDR3 covers 14 residues.

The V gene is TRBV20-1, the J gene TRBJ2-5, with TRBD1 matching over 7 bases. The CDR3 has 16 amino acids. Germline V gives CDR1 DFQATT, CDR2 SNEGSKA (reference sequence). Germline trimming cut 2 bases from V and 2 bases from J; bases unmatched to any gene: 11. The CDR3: CSARMPRGLRQETQYF. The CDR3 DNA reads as TGCAGTGCTAGAATGCCGAGGGGGCTTCGACAAGAGACCCAGTACTTC.

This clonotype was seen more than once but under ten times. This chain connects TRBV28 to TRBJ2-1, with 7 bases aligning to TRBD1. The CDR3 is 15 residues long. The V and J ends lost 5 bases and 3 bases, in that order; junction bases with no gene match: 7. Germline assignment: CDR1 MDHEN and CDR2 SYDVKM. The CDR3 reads CASSLGQDFYNEQFF. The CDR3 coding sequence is TGTGCCAGCAGTCTCGGACAGGATTTCTACAATGAGCAGTTCTTC.

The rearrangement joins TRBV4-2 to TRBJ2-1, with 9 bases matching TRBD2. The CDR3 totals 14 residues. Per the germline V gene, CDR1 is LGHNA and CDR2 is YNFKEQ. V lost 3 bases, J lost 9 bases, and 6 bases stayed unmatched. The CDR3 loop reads CASSQPVAGVEQFF. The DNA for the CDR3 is TGTGCCAGCAGCCAGCCGGTAGCGGGGGTTGAGCAGTTCTTC.

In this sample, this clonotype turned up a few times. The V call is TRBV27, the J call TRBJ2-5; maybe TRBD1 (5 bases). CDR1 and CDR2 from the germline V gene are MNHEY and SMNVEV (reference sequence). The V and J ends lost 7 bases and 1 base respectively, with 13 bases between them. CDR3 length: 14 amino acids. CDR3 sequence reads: CASNPGASQETQYF. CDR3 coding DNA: TGTGCCAGCAACCCTGGGGCCTCCCAAGAGACCCAGTACTTC.

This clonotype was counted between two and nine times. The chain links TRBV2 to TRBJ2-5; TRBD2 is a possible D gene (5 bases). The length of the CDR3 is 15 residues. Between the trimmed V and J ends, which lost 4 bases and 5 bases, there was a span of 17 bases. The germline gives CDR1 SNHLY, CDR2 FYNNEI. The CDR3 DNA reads TGTGCCAGCAGTGGGCAAGGGAGCGACGGTGAGACCCAGTACTTC. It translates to CASSGQGSDGETQYF.

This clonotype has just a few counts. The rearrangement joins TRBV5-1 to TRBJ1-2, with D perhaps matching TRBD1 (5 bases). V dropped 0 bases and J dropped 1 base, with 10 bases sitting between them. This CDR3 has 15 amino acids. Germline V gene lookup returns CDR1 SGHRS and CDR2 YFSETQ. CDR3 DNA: TGCGCCAGCAGCTTGGGACCACAGGTTAACTATGGCTACACCTTC. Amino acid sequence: CASSLGPQVNYGYTF.

CDR3 sequence (DNA): TGTGCCAGCAGCCAACCCATTGGCGGGGGGGCGGGTAATGAGCAGTTCTTC. This encodes CASSQPIGGGAGNEQFF. The chain employs TRBV7-9 and TRBJ2-1, with 9 bases fitting TRBD2. V dropped 5 bases and J dropped 7; count of bases not matched to a gene: 15. Germline CDR1 reads SEHNR; CDR2 reads FQNEAQ (reference sequence). The CDR3 is 17 amino acids. Using reference TRBV7-9 and TRBJ2-1 for the parts outside the CDR3, the full variable domain is DTGVSQNPRHKITKRGQNVTFRCDPISEHNRLYWYRQTLGQGPEFLTYFQNEAQLEKSRLLSDRFSAERPKGSFSTLEIQRTEQGDSAMYLCASSQPIGGGAGNEQFFGPGTRLTVL.

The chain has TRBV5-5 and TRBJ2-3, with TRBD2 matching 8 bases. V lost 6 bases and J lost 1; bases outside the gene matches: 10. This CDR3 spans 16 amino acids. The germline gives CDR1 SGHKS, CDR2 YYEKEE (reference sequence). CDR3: CASTGPGGVRTDTQYF. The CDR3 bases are TGTGCCAGCACCGGACCGGGGGGGGTACGCACAGATACGCAGTATTTT.

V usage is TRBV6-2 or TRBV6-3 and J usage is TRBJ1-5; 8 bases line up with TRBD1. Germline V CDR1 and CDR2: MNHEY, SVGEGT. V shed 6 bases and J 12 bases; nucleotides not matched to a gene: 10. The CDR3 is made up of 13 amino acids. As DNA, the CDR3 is TGTGCCAGCAGCCCGGCCCCTGACAGGGGCCAGCATTTT. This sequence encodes CASSPAPDRGQHF.

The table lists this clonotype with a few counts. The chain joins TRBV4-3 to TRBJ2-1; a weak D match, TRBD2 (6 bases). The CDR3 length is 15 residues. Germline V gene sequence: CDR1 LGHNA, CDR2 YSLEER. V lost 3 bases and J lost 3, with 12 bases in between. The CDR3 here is CASSQAGRIYNEQFF. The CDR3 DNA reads TGCGCCAGCAGCCAGGCGGGGCGGATCTACAATGAGCAGTTCTTC.

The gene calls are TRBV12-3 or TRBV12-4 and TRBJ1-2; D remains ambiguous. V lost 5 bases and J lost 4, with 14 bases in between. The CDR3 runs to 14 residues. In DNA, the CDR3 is TGTGCCAGCAGTACTGCGGGGAATCCCTATGGCTACACCTTC. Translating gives CASSTAGNPYGYTF.

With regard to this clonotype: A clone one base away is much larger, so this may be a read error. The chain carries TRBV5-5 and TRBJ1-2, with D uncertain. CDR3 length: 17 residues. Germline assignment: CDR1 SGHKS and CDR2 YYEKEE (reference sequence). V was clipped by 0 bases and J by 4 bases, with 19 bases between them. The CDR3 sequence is CASSLDSFSYTSYGYTF. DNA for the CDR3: TGTGCCAGCAGCTTGGACAGCTTCAGTTACACTAGCTATGGCTACACCTTC.

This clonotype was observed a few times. CDR3 DNA: TGTGCCAGCAGCCCCGGGCCTAGCGGGGGTAGGGAGACCCAGTACTTC. It translates to CASSPGPSGGRETQYF. This sequence joins TRBV7-3 and TRBJ2-5; 10 nucleotides line up with TRBD2. The CDR3 is made up of 16 amino acids. Trimming cost V 5 bases and J 5 bases; bases outside gene matches: 11. Germline V lookup: CDR1 SGHTA, CDR2 FQGTGA.